The rows below give T cell receptor beta chains drawn from one sample of a study of cytomegalovirus exposure and HLA in healthy donors. The protocol was immunoSEQ multiplex PCR, while the TCRdb copy is restricted to in-frame clones and leaves out a portion. Among 75,000 to 100,000 clones listed, approximately 80% were seen once. The sequencing input was PBMCs. The origin of the receptors is a man between 35 and 55 years old in good health and CMV-seronegative. Both conserved end residues are trimmed from each CDR3.

J | V | CDR3
TRBJ2-7 | TRBV10-2 | ASSEKGRAYEQY
TRBJ2-2 | TRBV18 | ASSPEAGANTGELF
TRBJ2-1 | TRBV5-1 | ASSPLGSGGPYNEQF
TRBJ1-1 | TRBV14 | ASSQDRHTEAF
TRBJ2-3 | TRBV5-1 | ASAPGSPSGYSTDTQY
TRBJ2-5 | TRBV2 | ASSIVETQY
TRBJ2-7 | TRBV6-4 | ARKPRREASGY
TRBJ1-5 | TRBV6-5 | ASSYAGGGQPQH
TRBJ1-3 | TRBV6-5 | ASSMGQSSGNTIY
TRBJ2-7 | TRBV7-6 | ASSLQEGLEQY
TRBJ2-3 | TRBV6-4 | ASSDKRETDTQY
TRBJ2-1 | TRBV6-1 | ASEGGSINEQF
TRBJ2-7 | TRBV14 | ASSQENFFYEQY
TRBJ2-1 | TRBV27 | ASKVLVRGAGYNEQF
TRBJ1-1 | TRBV7-9 | ASSFAGGPEAF
TRBJ2-1 | TRBV5-4 | ASSPGTSGYNEQF
TRBJ2-7 | TRBV15 | ATSRDRLSRGLNEQY
TRBJ1-2 | TRBV30 | AWSVMVLDSRSNYGYT
TRBJ1-2 | TRBV19 | ASSRDRGPGGYGYT
TRBJ2-7 | TRBV25-1 | ASGTMRDSFSQRQY
TRBJ2-2 | TRBV7-6 | ASSKHTGTGTGELF
NA | TRBV28 | ASRGTDRAPYEQY
TRBJ1-1 | TRBV15 | ATSRDLGAAEAF
TRBJ1-1 | TRBV30 | AWSRGQGAEAF
TRBJ1-1 | TRBV5-4 | ASRLGHVNTEAF
TRBJ1-6 | TRBV6-6 | ASTQFRDSSSPLH
TRBJ1-6 | TRBV28 | ASRDWDTTNSPLH
TRBJ2-7 | TRBV9 | ASSKQDSSYEQY
TRBJ1-5 | TRBV19 | ASSITQGDQPQH
TRBJ2-1 | TRBV2 | ASSEGLAGDSYNEQF
TRBJ2-5 | TRBV7-8 | ASSFLETQY
TRBJ2-7 | TRBV6-5 | ASSPTSYEQY
TRBJ1-3 | TRBV11-2 | ASSLVQGNTIY
TRBJ2-1 | TRBV7-9 | ASSSGTEAFIGEQF
TRBJ2-7 | TRBV6-1 | ASSETTRIYEQY
TRBJ2-1 | TRBV5-1 | ASSPRTSGNVGPYNEQF
TRBJ1-2 | TRBV30 | AWIRDRDVTGYT
TRBJ2-7 | TRBV27 | ASSSGLAGAT
TRBJ2-2 | TRBV11-2 | ASSSLSGGLNTGELF
TRBJ1-2 | TRBV28 | ASQGNLGGYT
TRBJ1-3 | TRBV5-5 | ASSSDRGRGSTIY
TRBJ2-7 | TRBV6-6 | ASRPSGMAYYEQY
TRBJ2-7 | TRBV28 | ASRLKLLGEQY
TRBJ1-2 | TRBV7-3 | ASSWTGSSTYGYT
TRBJ1-2 | TRBV30 | AWSVQGQGGYT
TRBJ1-2 | TRBV10-3 | AISESRGQGAGNYGYT
TRBJ2-7 | TRBV2 | ASSGGLAGEKQY
TRBJ2-1 | TRBV12-5 | ASGLRQEQF
TRBJ2-3 | TRBV11-2 | ASSPSGDTQY
TRBJ2-2 | TRBV5-1 | ASTTATGAVGELF